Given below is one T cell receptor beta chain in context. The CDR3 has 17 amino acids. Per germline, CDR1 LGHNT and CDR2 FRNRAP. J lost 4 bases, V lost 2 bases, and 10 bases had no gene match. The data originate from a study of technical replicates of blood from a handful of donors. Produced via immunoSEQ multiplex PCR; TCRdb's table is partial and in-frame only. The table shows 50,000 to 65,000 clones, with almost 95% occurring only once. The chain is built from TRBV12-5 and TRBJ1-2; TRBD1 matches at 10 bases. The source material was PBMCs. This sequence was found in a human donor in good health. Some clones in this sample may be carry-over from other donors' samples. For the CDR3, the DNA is TGTGCTAGTGGTTTGTCGATAAACTGGGACAGGGGCTATGGCTACACCTTC. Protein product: CASGLSINWDRGYGYTF.